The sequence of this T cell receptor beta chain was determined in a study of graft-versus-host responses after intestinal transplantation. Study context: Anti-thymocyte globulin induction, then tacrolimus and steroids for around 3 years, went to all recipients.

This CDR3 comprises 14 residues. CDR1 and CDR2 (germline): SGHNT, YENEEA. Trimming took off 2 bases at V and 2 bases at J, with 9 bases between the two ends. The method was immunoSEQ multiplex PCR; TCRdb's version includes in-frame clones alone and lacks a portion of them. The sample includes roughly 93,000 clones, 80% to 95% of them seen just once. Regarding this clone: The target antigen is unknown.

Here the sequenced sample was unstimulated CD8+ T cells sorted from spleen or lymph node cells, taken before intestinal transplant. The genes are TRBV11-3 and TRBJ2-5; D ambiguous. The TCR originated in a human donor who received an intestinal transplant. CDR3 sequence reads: CASSLYLEQETQYF. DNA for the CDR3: TGTGCCAGCAGCTTATATTTAGAACAAGAGACCCAGTACTTC. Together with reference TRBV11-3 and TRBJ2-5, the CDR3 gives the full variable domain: EAGVVQSPRYKIIEKKQPVAFWCNPISGHNTLYWYLQNLGQGPELLIRYENEEAVDDSQLPKDRFSAERLKGVDSTLKIQPAELGDSAVYLCASSLYLEQETQYFGPGTRLLVL.